Sequencing of this T cell receptor (beta chain) was carried out in a study of blood T cell repertoires in COVID-19. The wider study: The study drew acute and convalescent COVID-19 samples from the United States, Italy and Spain. From T cells, B-cell-depleted T cells, or PBMCs came the material, which was cDNA or gDNA.

CDR3 size: 15 residues. Germline V CDR1 and CDR2: MNHEY, SVGAGI. With 4 bases clipped from V and 6 bases from J, the junction kept 2 bases outside the gene matches. The method was immunoSEQ multiplex PCR; TCRdb's version includes in-frame clones alone and lacks a portion of them. In the table there are tens of thousands of clones, about 74% of which are singletons. Seattle-derived patients entered the study during active infection and were followed longitudinally. The chain is built from TRBV6-5 and TRBJ2-2, with 13 bases fitting TRBD2. The source is a man between 65 and 85 years old with COVID-19, enrolled during active disease. Material: peripheral blood. In nucleotides, the CDR3 is TGTGCCAGCAGTTTTACTAGCGGGAGGGCCGGGGAGCTGTTTTTT. The encoded protein is CASSFTSGRAGELFF.